Presented here are 19 T cell receptor beta chains from one specimen sequenced in a study of cytomegalovirus exposure and HLA in healthy donors. Primers for the PCR totalled 60 Vbeta and 13 Jbeta. Sequencing used immunoSEQ multiplex PCR; TCRdb keeps in-frame clones, though not all of them. The data hold 150,000 to 200,000 clones, with nearly 80% observed a single time. The sequenced sample consisted of PBMCs. The origin of the receptors is a woman in her thirties in good health and CMV-seropositive.

This clone was seen just once. J is TRBJ1-1 and V is TRBV29-1; 11 bases fit TRBD1. The germline V gene has CDR1 SQVTM and CDR2 ANQGSEA. Trimming took 7 bases from V and 5 from J; bases not matched to a gene: 3. The CDR3 totals 12 residues. CDR3 region: CSEGQGVTEAFF. The DNA of the CDR3 is TGCAGCGAGGGACAGGGGGTGACTGAAGCTTTCTTT.

This chain connects TRBV5-6 to TRBJ1-2, with TRBD1 as a possible D gene (5 bases). V lost 3 bases and J 5 bases, leaving 14 bases between the germline ends. The CDR3 extends over 14 amino acids. Germline V gene lookup returns CDR1 SGHDT and CDR2 YYEEEE. The CDR3: CASSYQGVGYGYTF. The CDR3 coding sequence is TGTGCCAGCAGCTACCAGGGTGTAGGGTATGGCTACACCTTC.

V usage is TRBV5-1 and J usage is TRBJ1-1, with D uncertain. V shed 1 base and J shed 1 base, with 8 bases lying between them. Germline assignment: CDR1 SGHRS and CDR2 YFSETQ. The CDR3 loop spans 14 amino acids. The CDR3 nucleotides read TGCGCCAGCAGCTTGACCCAGAAGAACACTGAAGCTTTCTTT. Residues: CASSLTQKNTEAFF.

The sample holds many counts of this clone. The chain recombines TRBV6-4 with TRBJ2-1; maybe TRBD2 (6 bases). Germline values: CDR1 MRHNA, CDR2 SNTAGT. This CDR3 has 14 amino acids. Trimming took off 5 bases at V and 5 bases at J, with 13 bases between the two ends. The CDR3 reads CASSPGTLNNEQFF. The CDR3 DNA is TGTGCCAGCAGTCCCGGGACTTTAAACAATGAGCAGTTCTTC.

The V call is TRBV6-1, the J call TRBJ1-2; TRBD1 agrees at 9 bases. The CDR3 loop spans 16 amino acids. Germline loops: CDR1 MNHNS, CDR2 SASEGT. V trimming: 4 bases; J trimming: 6 bases; junction bases outside the gene matches: 12. The CDR3, as DNA: TGTGCCAGCAGTGCTTCCACAGGGGGCAATCGGAATGGCTACACCTTC. Protein product: CASSASTGGNRNGYTF.

The rearrangement joins TRBV25-1 to TRBJ2-5, with TRBD1 identical over 9 bases. Germline lookup yields CDR1 MGHDK and CDR2 SYGVNS. The CDR3 extends over 14 amino acids. V lost 3 bases, J lost 5 bases, and 4 bases stayed unmatched. The CDR3 DNA is TGTGCCAGCAGTGACTGGGACAGGGTTGAGACCCAGTACTTC. Its translation: CASSDWDRVETQYF. The variable domain in full, completed from reference TRBV25-1 and TRBJ2-5, reads EADIYQTPRYLVIGTGKKITLECSQTMGHDKMYWYQQDPGMELHLIHYSYGVNSTEKGDLSSESTVSRIRTEHFPLTLESARPSHTSQYLCASSDWDRVETQYFGPGTRLLVL.

The sample holds one count of this clone. The chain recombines TRBV27 with TRBJ2-7, with D uncertain. Germline loops: CDR1 MNHEY, CDR2 SMNVEV (reference sequence). This CDR3 region has 13 residues. The germline V and J ends were trimmed by 3 bases and 2 bases, with 8 bases remaining between them. The CDR3 is CASSLGRAYEQYF. CDR3 nucleotide sequence: TGTGCCAGCAGTTTGGGCCGCGCCTACGAGCAGTACTTC.

The rearrangement joins TRBV9 to TRBJ2-7; 11 bases map to TRBD2. CDR1 is SGDLS and CDR2 is YYNGEE in the germline V gene. The CDR3 is made up of 16 amino acids. The V segment lost 0 bases and the J segment 2 bases; nucleotides outside the gene matches: 4. The CDR3 DNA reads TGTGCCAGCAGCGTAGGGGCTAGCGGGAGGACCTACGAGCAGTACTTC. It is translated as CASSVGASGRTYEQYF.

The count of this clone is one. The J gene is TRBJ2-3, the V gene TRBV9, with 9 bases aligning to TRBD2. Germline values: CDR1 SGDLS, CDR2 YYNGEE. V was clipped by 2 bases and J by 5 bases; unmatched bases: 9. The CDR3 sequence is 16 residues long. The CDR3 nucleotides are TGTGCCAGCAGCGTTCCAGCGGGGGGCCATGGAGATACGCAGTATTTT. Translated: CASSVPAGGHGDTQYF. The full variable domain, with the rest looked up from reference TRBV9 and TRBJ2-3, is DSGVTQTPKHLITATGQRVTLRCSPRSGDLSVYWYQQSLDQGLQFLIQYYNGEERAKGNILERFSAQQFPDLHSELNLSSLELGDSALYFCASSVPAGGHGDTQYFGPGTRLTVL.

The chain links TRBV5-1 to TRBJ1-2, with a tentative D call TRBD1 (5 bases). Germline loops: CDR1 SGHRS, CDR2 YFSETQ. Trimming removed 0 bases at V and 7 bases at J, with 13 bases between. This CDR3 region has 14 residues. The CDR3 loop is CASSLAGQGSGYTF. CDR3 sequence (DNA): TGCGCCAGCAGCTTGGCCGGGCAGGGCTCTGGCTACACCTTC. Complete variable domain (other parts from reference TRBV5-1 and TRBJ1-2): KAGVTQTPRYLIKTRGQQVTLSCSPISGHRSVSWYQQTPGQGLQFLFEYFSETQRNKGNFPGRFSGRQFSNSRSEMNVSTLELGDSALYLCASSLAGQGSGYTFGSGTRLTVV.

The chain recombines TRBV5-1 with TRBJ1-2, with a possible D match to TRBD1 (6 bases). Germline V CDR1 and CDR2: SGHRS, YFSETQ. V was clipped by 0 bases and J by 4 bases, with 13 bases between them. CDR3 length: 15 amino acids. As DNA, the CDR3 is TGCGCCAGCAGCTTGGGCCCCACAGGGTTCTATGGCTACACCTTC. It specifies CASSLGPTGFYGYTF.

The chain employs TRBV2 and TRBJ2-7; TRBD2 might be the D (5 bases). CDR1 and CDR2 (germline): SNHLY, FYNNEI. V dropped 8 bases and J dropped 3 bases, with 8 bases sitting between them. The length of the CDR3 is 11 residues. Here the CDR3 DNA reads TGTGCCAGCGCAGACTACTACGAGCAGTACTTC. Encoded protein: CASADYYEQYF.

This clone has more than one count but fewer than ten. The genes are TRBV2 and TRBJ1-5, with D unclear. V shed 4 bases and J shed 0 bases, with 13 bases lying between them. Germline V gives CDR1 SNHLY, CDR2 FYNNEI. The CDR3 totals 16 residues. CDR3 bases: TGTGCCAGCAGTGTAGAAAACAGTCATAGCAATCAGCCCCAGCATTTT. Encoded protein: CASSVENSHSNQPQHF.

The chain recombines TRBV4-3 with TRBJ2-1; 9 nucleotides align to TRBD1. Germline loops: CDR1 LGHNA, CDR2 YSLEER. Trimming at V came to 1 base and at J to 6 bases, leaving 4 bases not matched to a gene. The CDR3 is 15 residues long. The CDR3 DNA reads TGCGCCAGCAGCCAAGTCCCGGGACAGGGCAATGAGCAGTTCTTC. This gives the protein CASSQVPGQGNEQFF.

This clone was recorded a few times. This sample also contains other DNA sequences that code for the same CDR3. The V call is TRBV6-5, the J call TRBJ2-7, with D possibly being TRBD2 (6 bases). V lost 6 bases to trimming and J lost 6 bases, with 18 bases between them. This CDR3 comprises 14 residues. In germline, CDR1 is MNHEY, CDR2 SVGAGI. CDR3 bases: TGTGCCAGCAGAAAATCCCCGGGACTGGGCGAGCAGTACTTC. Translation: CASRKSPGLGEQYF.

The chain carries TRBV14 and TRBJ2-3, with 7 positions matching TRBD2. The CDR3 totals 19 residues. Looked up from germline, CDR1 is SGHDN and CDR2 is FVKESK. J was trimmed by 1 base and V by 0 bases; bases with no gene match: 13. CDR3 sequence reads: CASSQDPAGSYWGTDTQYF. CDR3 sequence (DNA): TGTGCCAGCAGCCAAGATCCAGCGGGGAGTTACTGGGGCACAGATACGCAGTATTTT. Full variable domain (missing parts from reference TRBV14 and TRBJ2-3): EAGVTQFPSHSVIEKGQTVTLRCDPISGHDNLYWYRRVMGKEIKFLLHFVKESKQDESGMPNNRFLAERTGGTYSTLKVQPAELEDSGVYFCASSQDPAGSYWGTDTQYFGPGTRLTVL.

The V and J genes are TRBV27 and TRBJ1-5, with D possibly being TRBD1 (5 bases). Germline V CDR1 and CDR2: MNHEY, SMNVEV (reference sequence). The CDR3 runs to 15 residues. The V end was cut by 8 bases, the J end by 1 base, with 15 bases between. Here the CDR3 reads CASRGRDWSNQPQHF. CDR3 in DNA: TGTGCCAGCCGAGGTCGGGACTGGAGCAATCAGCCCCAGCATTTT.

This chain joins TRBV15 and TRBJ2-1, with D hard to call. Germline CDR1 reads LNHNV; CDR2 reads YYDKDF (reference sequence). There are 15 residues in the CDR3. V was clipped by 5 bases and J by 1 base, with 12 bases between them. CDR3 sequence: CATSRRESSYNEQFF. The CDR3 bases are TGTGCCACCAGCCGCCGAGAGAGTTCCTACAATGAGCAGTTCTTC.

In this sample, this clone turned up a few times. The chain couples TRBV11-2 to TRBJ2-3; TRBD2 matches at 12 bases. The CDR3 runs to 16 residues. CDR1 SGHAT and CDR2 FQNNGV come from the germline V gene. With 6 bases clipped from V and 5 bases from J, the junction kept 9 bases outside the gene matches. Here the CDR3 reads CASRELAGGLGDTQYF. The DNA of the CDR3 is TGTGCCAGCAGAGAACTAGCGGGGGGTCTCGGAGATACGCAGTATTTT.